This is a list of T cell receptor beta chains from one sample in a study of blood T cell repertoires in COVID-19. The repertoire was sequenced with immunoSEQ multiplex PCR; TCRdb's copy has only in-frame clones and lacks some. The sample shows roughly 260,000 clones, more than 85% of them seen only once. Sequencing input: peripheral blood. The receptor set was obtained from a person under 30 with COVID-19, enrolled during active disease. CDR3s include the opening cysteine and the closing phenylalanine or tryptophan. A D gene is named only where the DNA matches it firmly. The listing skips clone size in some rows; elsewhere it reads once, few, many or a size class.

DNA: TGTGCCAGCAGTTTCACCCAGGTCTATGGCTACACCTTC
CDR3: CASSFTQVYGYTF
D: NA
J: TRBJ1-2
size: once
V: TRBV12-3/TRBV12-4

DNA: TGTGCCAGCAGTGGCCCAGGGGATGAGACCCAGTACTTC
CDR3: CASSGPGDETQYF
D: NA
J: TRBJ2-5
size: NA
V: TRBV25-1

DNA: TGTGCCAGCAGCGGCCTCTCTTACAATGAGCAGTTCTTC
CDR3: CASSGLSYNEQFF
D: NA
J: TRBJ2-1
size: NA
V: TRBV5-6

DNA: TGTGCCAGCAGCTTTGGGAAGGGGGTGGATACGCAGTATTTT
CDR3: CASSFGKGVDTQYF
D: NA
J: TRBJ2-3
size: NA
V: TRBV7-9

DNA: TGTGCCAGCAGCCGGGGACTAGCGCAAAGCACAGATACGCAGTATTTT
CDR3: CASSRGLAQSTDTQYF
D: TRBD2
J: TRBJ2-3
size: NA
V: TRBV14

DNA: TGTGCCAGCTCACCACTTTCAGGGGGCCGGGAAAAACTGTTTTTT
CDR3: CASSPLSGGREKLFF
D: TRBD1
J: TRBJ1-4
size: NA
V: TRBV18

DNA: TGTGCCAGCAGTCCTTATGGTACGGACAGAAACACCATATATTTT
CDR3: CASSPYGTDRNTIYF
D: NA
J: TRBJ1-3
size: NA
V: TRBV28

DNA: TGCGCCAGCAGCTTGGACCCGGGACAGGATTTCAATGAGCAGTTCTTC
CDR3: CASSLDPGQDFNEQFF
D: TRBD1
J: TRBJ2-1
size: NA
V: TRBV5-1

DNA: TGTGCCAGCAGTTTCTTACAGACCTACAATGAGCAGTTCTTC
CDR3: CASSFLQTYNEQFF
D: NA
J: TRBJ2-1
size: NA
V: TRBV28

DNA: TGTGCCAGCAGTTTATTTGGGGAGGCAGGGGGTTGGAGCAATCAGCCCCAGCATTTT
CDR3: CASSLFGEAGGWSNQPQHF
D: TRBD1
J: TRBJ1-5
size: NA
V: TRBV27

DNA: TGTGCCTCGTCTCTGACTAGCGGGAGTGGGGCCTACAATGAGCAGTTCTTC
CDR3: CASSLTSGSGAYNEQFF
D: TRBD2
J: TRBJ2-1
size: once
V: TRBV9

DNA: TGTGCCAGCAGCGTAGGCCCGACTAGCGGAACCCACAATGAGCAGTTCTTC
CDR3: CASSVGPTSGTHNEQFF
D: TRBD2
J: TRBJ2-1
size: NA
V: TRBV9

DNA: TGCGCCAGCAGTCCAGGGGGCTCCTACGAGCAGTACTTC
CDR3: CASSPGGSYEQYF
D: TRBD1
J: TRBJ2-7
size: NA
V: TRBV10-1

DNA: TGTGCCAGTAGTGTAGCGGGAGGAGGAGAGCAGTACTTC
CDR3: CASSVAGGGEQYF
D: TRBD2
J: TRBJ2-7
size: few
V: TRBV19

DNA: TGTGCTAGTGGTACAGGGCTATCCTACAATGAGCAGTTCTTC
CDR3: CASGTGLSYNEQFF
D: NA
J: TRBJ2-1
size: NA
V: TRBV12-5

DNA: TGTGCCAGCAGCTTAGATGTGCAGCTAGCGGGGACCACAGATACGCAGTATTTT
CDR3: CASSLDVQLAGTTDTQYF
D: TRBD2
J: TRBJ2-3
size: NA
V: TRBV11-2

DNA: TGCGCCAGCAGCCCCGGGACTAGTAACAATGAGCAGTTCTTC
CDR3: CASSPGTSNNEQFF
D: TRBD2
J: TRBJ2-1
size: NA
V: TRBV5-1

DNA: TGCAGCCCGGGCGGTAGGAGGGTGTATACCGGGGAGCTGTTTTTT
CDR3: CSPGGRRVYTGELFF
D: NA
J: TRBJ2-2
size: NA
V: TRBV29-1

DNA: TGTGCCAGTAGTTTTAGCCGTCCGGTGAACACTGAAGCTTTCTTT
CDR3: CASSFSRPVNTEAFF
D: NA
J: TRBJ1-1
size: NA
V: TRBV19

DNA: TGTGCCAGCAGCCAAGATCCCGTGAACAGGGGAGGATCCCTGTTTTTT
CDR3: CASSQDPVNRGGSLFF
D: TRBD1
J: TRBJ1-4
size: NA
V: TRBV3-1/TRBV3-2

DNA: TGTGCCAGTAGTACCCTCACCGGGGAGCTGTTTTTT
CDR3: CASSTLTGELFF
D: NA
J: TRBJ2-2
size: NA
V: TRBV19

DNA: TGTGCCAGCAGTGTTACCGGGGGGGCATCCGATACGCAGTATTTT
CDR3: CASSVTGGASDTQYF
D: TRBD2
J: TRBJ2-3
size: NA
V: TRBV6-4

DNA: TGTGCCAGCAGTTATGGCCTAGCGGGAGAGGGGGGGGAGCAGTTCTTC
CDR3: CASSYGLAGEGGEQFF
D: TRBD2
J: TRBJ2-1
size: NA
V: TRBV6-5

DNA: TGTGCCAGCAGTTTGGCCGAATATCAGCCCCAGCATTTT
CDR3: CASSLAEYQPQHF
D: NA
J: TRBJ1-5
size: once
V: TRBV12-3/TRBV12-4

DNA: TGTGCCAGCAGTTACGCTAGCGGAGCCCACAATGAGCAGTTCTTC
CDR3: CASSYASGAHNEQFF
D: TRBD2
J: TRBJ2-1
size: NA
V: TRBV6-2/TRBV6-3

DNA: TGTGCCAGCAGCCCGAACAGGGGGCGCTTCGACAATGAGCAGTTCTTC
CDR3: CASSPNRGRFDNEQFF
D: TRBD1
J: TRBJ2-1
size: NA
V: TRBV11-2

DNA: TGCGCCAGCAGCCTGAGACTAGCGGGAGATATAGAGACCCAGTACTTC
CDR3: CASSLRLAGDIETQYF
D: TRBD2
J: TRBJ2-5
size: NA
V: TRBV4-1

DNA: TGTGCCAGCAGCCAAGGGGACAATCAGCCCCAGCATTTT
CDR3: CASSQGDNQPQHF
D: NA
J: TRBJ1-5
size: NA
V: TRBV9

DNA: TGTGCCAGCAGTTCCCCGGGACAGGGGTCGAATGAGCAGTTCTTC
CDR3: CASSSPGQGSNEQFF
D: TRBD1
J: TRBJ2-1
size: NA
V: TRBV6-6

DNA: TGTGCCAGCATCGGCGAGGGGGCAATTAGGCAGCCCCAGCATTTT
CDR3: CASIGEGAIRQPQHF
D: TRBD1
J: TRBJ1-5
size: NA
V: TRBV6-4

DNA: TGTGCCAGCAGAAGTTCCGGACAGCTAAATTCACCCCTCCACTTT
CDR3: CASRSSGQLNSPLHF
D: NA
J: TRBJ1-6
size: few
V: TRBV2

DNA: TGTGCCAGCAGCGGACTAGCGGGAGGGCCAAATAGGGCCTCGCTGTTCTTC
CDR3: CASSGLAGGPNRASLFF
D: TRBD2
J: TRBJ2-1
size: NA
V: TRBV9

DNA: TGTGCCAGCAGCCCGGGACAGGTGTTTAACTATGGCTACACCTTC
CDR3: CASSPGQVFNYGYTF
D: TRBD1
J: TRBJ1-2
size: few
V: TRBV9